The next 8 T cell receptor beta chains were all read from a single sample in a study of radiotherapy plus CTLA-4 blockade in lung cancer. TCRdb's copy holds only in-frame clones and misses some; the assay was immunoSEQ multiplex PCR. Of some 110,000 clones detected, 85% to 90% appear once; the ten largest clones hold approximately 7%. The sequencing here drew on peripheral blood, taken from a patient treated with radiotherapy plus ipilimumab. Every receptor here comes from a human donor with non-small cell lung cancer that progressed on radiotherapy plus ipilimumab.

The rearrangement links TRBV19 to TRBJ2-7, with D possibly matching TRBD2 (7 bases). Per the germline V gene, CDR1 is LNHDA and CDR2 is SQIVND (reference sequence). V was trimmed by 3 bases and J by 6 bases, leaving 18 bases between them. CDR3 length equals 15 residues. This CDR3 reads CASSMLAAKGGEQYF. In DNA, the CDR3 is TGTGCCAGTAGTATGCTAGCGGCTAAAGGGGGCGAGCAGTACTTC. The full variable domain, in which reference TRBV19 and TRBJ2-7 provide the parts outside the CDR3, is DGGITQSPKYLFRKEGQNVTLSCEQNLNHDAMYWYRQDPGQGLRLIYYSQIVNDFQKGDIAEGYSVSREKKESFPLTVTSAQKNPTAFYLCASSMLAAKGGEQYFGPGTRLTVT.

V usage is TRBV2 and J usage is TRBJ2-2, with D uncertain. Germline CDR1 and CDR2: SNHLY and FYNNEI. The CDR3 extends over 16 amino acids. With 5 bases removed from V and 3 bases from J, the gap between germline ends came to 16 bases. The DNA for the CDR3 is TGTGCCAGCAGTCGTTTGACCCGACGGGACACCGGGGAGCTGTTTTTT. It specifies CASSRLTRRDTGELFF.

This clone was counted once. The rearrangement uses TRBV7-3 and TRBJ2-1; 11 nucleotides line up with TRBD2. Germline V gene sequence: CDR1 SGHTA, CDR2 FQGTGA. V trimming: 6 bases; J trimming: 4 bases; junction bases outside the gene matches: 5. This CDR3 comprises 15 residues. The CDR3 DNA reads TGTGCCAGCAGTCGGATAGCGGGAGGGTACAATGAGCAGTTCTTC. It specifies CASSRIAGGYNEQFF.

This clone appeared a single time. The J gene is TRBJ2-7, the V gene TRBV7-2; no clear D. Deletions cut 5 bases from V and 0 bases from J, with 2 bases between. The CDR3 spans 11 residues. Looked up from germline, CDR1 is SGHTA and CDR2 is FQGNSA. Here the CDR3 DNA reads TGTGCCAGCAGCCCCTCCTACGAGCAGTACTTC. It yields the protein CASSPSYEQYF. The entire variable domain, with the rest obtained from reference TRBV7-2 and TRBJ2-7, is as follows: GAGVSQSPSNKVTEKGKDVELRCDPISGHTALYWYRQSLGQGLEFLIYFQGNSAPDKSGLPSDRFSAERTGGSVSTLTIQRTQQEDSAVYLCASSPSYEQYFGPGTRLTVT.

The rearrangement links TRBV10-3 to TRBJ1-1; no clear D gene. The CDR3 loop spans 13 amino acids. CDR1 and CDR2 (germline): ENHRY, SYGVKD. Trimming took off 7 bases at V and 0 bases at J, with 9 bases between the two ends. CDR3 bases: TGTGCCATCAAGGGCAGTCTGAACACTGAAGCTTTCTTT. This gives the protein CAIKGSLNTEAFF.

The chain recombines TRBV5-1 with TRBJ1-2, with TRBD1 matching over 7 bases. Losses at the gene ends were 3 bases for V and 4 bases for J; bases not matched to a gene: 6. This CDR3 comprises 14 residues. CDR1 is SGHRS and CDR2 is YFSETQ in the germline V gene. The CDR3 sequence is CASSSGTATYGYTF. The DNA for the CDR3 is TGCGCCAGCAGCTCAGGGACAGCCACCTATGGCTACACCTTC.

The chain carries TRBV21-1 and TRBJ1-5; the table's D call TRBD1 went unverified against the DNA. TRBV21-1 has pseudogene status. CDR3 size: 14 residues. The CDR3 here is CASSKVMQGQPQHF. The DNA of the CDR3 is TGTGCCAGCAGCAAAGTCATGCAGGGTCAGCCCCAGCATTTT.

V usage is TRBV5-1 and J usage is TRBJ2-7; a possible D gene is TRBD2 (6 bases). Trimming left V 1 base short and J 1 base short, with 12 bases between. The CDR3 loop spans 15 amino acids. Germline CDR1 reads SGHRS; CDR2 reads YFSETQ. The CDR3 is CASSLFAGNSYEQYF. The CDR3 DNA is TGCGCCAGCAGCTTGTTTGCGGGGAATTCCTACGAGCAGTACTTC.